The TCR beta chain under discussion was sequenced for a study of cytomegalovirus exposure and HLA in healthy donors. Both 60 Vbeta primers and 13 Jbeta primers went into the PCR. The protocol was immunoSEQ multiplex PCR, while the TCRdb copy is restricted to in-frame clones and leaves out a portion. The table records 110,000 or so clones, approximately 86% of them present only once. This clone was seen more than once but under ten times. The receptor was derived from a man aged 18-30 years in good health and CMV-seronegative. The sequencing sample was made of PBMCs.

The chain's CDR3 is CASSLEATGRGGYTF. Here the CDR3 DNA reads TGTGCCAGCAGCTTAGAAGCGACAGGGCGAGGTGGCTACACCTTC. The V gene is TRBV11-2, the J gene TRBJ1-2, with 7 nucleotides matching TRBD1. The V segment lost 0 bases and the J segment 7 bases; nucleotides outside the gene matches: 8. From germline, CDR1 is SGHAT and CDR2 FQNNGV. This CDR3 is 15 amino acids long.